This T cell receptor (beta chain) was sequenced in a study of control samples from healthy donors and cancer patients. With 3 bases clipped from V and 7 bases from J, the junction kept 8 bases outside the gene matches. The CDR3 has 16 amino acids. Germline V gives CDR1 DFQATT, CDR2 SNEGSKA (reference sequence). Data came from immunoSEQ multiplex PCR; TCRdb stores just in-frame clones and leaves some out. Seen here are about 160,000 clones, 80% to 95% observed once, and the top ten hold approximately 0.7%. The clonotype originates from a woman aged 30 to 39 in good health. The sequenced sample was blood. The chain combines TRBV20-1 with TRBJ2-1, with TRBD2 identical over 14 bases. In DNA form, the CDR3 reads TGCAGTGCTAGTGGGACTAGCGGGAGTTTGTTGAATGAGCAGTTCTTC. This gives the protein CSASGTSGSLLNEQFF.